The clone carrying this T cell receptor (beta chain) showed up just a few times. Its antigen remains unidentified. This sample is drawn from a study of T cell repertoires in cytomegalovirus infection. Findings and caveats of the study: Clonotype analysis showed dominance of the ex vivo response by HLA-C-restricted CMV-specific TCR beta clonotypes.

TCRdb reanalysed the reads using MiXCR and keeps one entry per CDR3 protein. This table holds about 530,000 distinct CDR3 sequences, around 27% found once. Sequenced: PBMCs. The sequence came from a human donor in good health (CMV status not recorded). Some clones in this sample may be carry-over from other donors' samples.

CDR3 sequence: CASSYSLARVHQPQHF. The CDR3 DNA reads TGTGCCAGCAGTTACTCCTTGGCACGGGTTCATCAGCCCCAGCATTTT. This chain connects TRBV6-2 or TRBV6-3 to TRBJ1-5; D is unclear. Between the trimmed V and J ends, which lost 0 bases and 5 bases, there was a span of 14 bases. Germline V gene data show CDR1 as MNHEY and CDR2 as SVGEGT. The CDR3 contains 16 residues.